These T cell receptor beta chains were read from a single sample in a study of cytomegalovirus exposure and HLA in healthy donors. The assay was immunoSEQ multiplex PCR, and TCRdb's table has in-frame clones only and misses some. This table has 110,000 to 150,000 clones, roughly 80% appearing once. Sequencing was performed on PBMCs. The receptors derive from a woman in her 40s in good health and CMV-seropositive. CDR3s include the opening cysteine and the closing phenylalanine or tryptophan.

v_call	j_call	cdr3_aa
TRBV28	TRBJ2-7	CASSPHWGPRAYEQYF
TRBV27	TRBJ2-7	CASSPGQGGGYEQYF
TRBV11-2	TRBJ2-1	CASSLGSSGGSEQFF
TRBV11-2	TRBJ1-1	CASSFGTANTEAFF
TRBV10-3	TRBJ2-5	CAISDHSGGGETQYF
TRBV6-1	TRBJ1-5	CATILDRVVRPQHF
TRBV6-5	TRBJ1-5	CASRQGRISNQPQHF
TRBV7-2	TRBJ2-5	CASSLDEREEAVETQYF
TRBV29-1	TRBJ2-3	CSERRGTSKDTQYF
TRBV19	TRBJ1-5	CASSMGQGAQPQHF
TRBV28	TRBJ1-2	CASQGARYYGYTF
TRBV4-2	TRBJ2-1	CASSQELAGSYNEQFF
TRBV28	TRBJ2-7	CASTTMGAGNGYEQYF
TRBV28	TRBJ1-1	CASSSIGGNTEAFF
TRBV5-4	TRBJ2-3	CASSGTSTDTQYF
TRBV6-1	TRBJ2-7	CASSLTGIVEQYF
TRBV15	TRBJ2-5	CATSRPGQKETQYF
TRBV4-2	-	CASSQQLTGQETQYF
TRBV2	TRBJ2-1	CASGGTTSVDEQFF
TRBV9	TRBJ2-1	CASSDTSGGYNEQFF
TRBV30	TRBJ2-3	CAWSVGLAPRTDTQYF
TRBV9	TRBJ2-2	CASSVGQGPTGELFF
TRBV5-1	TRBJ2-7	CASSADTLWEQYF
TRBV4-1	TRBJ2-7	CASSQKLPGQGLGEQYF
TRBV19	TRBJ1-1	CASSQYGDRRMNTEAFF
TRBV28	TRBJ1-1	CASSIMGSGRNTEAFF
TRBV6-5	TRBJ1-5	CASSYDRGGQPQHF
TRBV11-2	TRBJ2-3	CASSLDLGRDTQYF
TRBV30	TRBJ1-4	CAWGPGRGTNEKLFF
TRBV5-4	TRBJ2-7	CASSSTSGSYEQYF
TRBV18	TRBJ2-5	CASSPQETQETQYF
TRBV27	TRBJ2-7	CASSLSSGSYEQYF
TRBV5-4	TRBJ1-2	CASRPGQGAPGYTF
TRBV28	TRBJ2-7	CASTLGQGAYEQYF
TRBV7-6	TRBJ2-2	CASSLGSGAKEQDTGELFF
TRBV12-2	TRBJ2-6	CASRPRGEAGDPGANVLTF
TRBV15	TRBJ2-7	CATSSKTGVGYEQYF
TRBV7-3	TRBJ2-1	CASSSGLAAYNEQFF
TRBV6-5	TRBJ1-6	CASSYRARENSPLHF
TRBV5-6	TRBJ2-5	CASSLAFRGGETQYF
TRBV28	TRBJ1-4	CASRSGLREKLFF
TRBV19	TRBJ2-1	CASGSEREQFF
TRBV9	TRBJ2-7	CASSVGYIDYEQYF
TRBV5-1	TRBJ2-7	CASSPGQGSYEQYF
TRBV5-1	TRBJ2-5	CASSAIGTGQETQYF
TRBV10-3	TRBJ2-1	CATYAGLAGGDEQFF
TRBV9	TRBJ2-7	CASSVVGGEQYF
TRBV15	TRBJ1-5	CATSRTKTGAPSNQPQHF
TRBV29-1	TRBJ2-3	CSVGTSSKTDTQYF
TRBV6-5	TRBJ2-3	CASSYFGTDTQYF
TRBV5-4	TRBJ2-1	CASSPGDRTYNEQFF
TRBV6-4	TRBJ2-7	CASSERRTGLGQYF
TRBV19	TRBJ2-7	CASSDSGYEQYF
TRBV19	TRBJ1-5	CASSITGYSNQPQHF
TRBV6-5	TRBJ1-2	CASSDRDRFNYGYTF
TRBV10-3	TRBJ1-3	CATTYLSISNGNTIYF
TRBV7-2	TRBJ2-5	CASTPQVGGETQYF
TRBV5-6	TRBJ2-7	CASSLVGGEGGEQYF
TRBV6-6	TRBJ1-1	CASSWAGNTEAFF
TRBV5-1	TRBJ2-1	CASSREVLGSNEQFF